This T cell receptor beta chain emerged from a study of neurological immune-mediated disorders. Study-level findings and limits: The greatest degree of TCR clonal expansion was observed in HTLV-1-associated myelopathy, with the lowest in multiple sclerosis, below that of healthy controls. The absence of any CDR3 amino acid sequence shared by expanded clones across subjects suggests that repertoires were private in all groups.

Of note for this clonotype: The antigen is unknown.

The cDNA came from 5'RACE with 10-nucleotide random UMIs. TCRdb ran MiXCR on the 5' RACE reads and lists one entry per CDR3 protein. Of over 15,000 distinct CDR3 sequences listed, about 14% were seen once; the top ten hold roughly 13%. Trimming cost V 2 bases and J 0 bases, with 5 bases left between them. CDR3 size: 15 residues. Germline CDR1 is LGHNA and CDR2 is YSLEER. The V and J genes are TRBV4-3 and TRBJ2-6; D is ambiguous. What was sequenced was PBMCs. This receptor was identified in a man between 60 and 70 years old with HTLV-1-associated myelopathy (HAM/TSP). The CDR3 loop reads CASSQTLSGANVLTF. CDR3 DNA sequence: TGCGCCAGCAGCCAAACCCTCTCTGGGGCCAACGTCCTGACTTTC.